Shown below are 14 T cell receptor beta chains from a single sample sequenced in a study of control samples from healthy donors and cancer patients. Produced via immunoSEQ multiplex PCR; TCRdb's table is partial and in-frame only. The sample yields about 86,000 clones, roughly nine tenths seen once. The specimen was PBMCs. Source of these receptors: a woman between 50 and 59 years old with colorectal cancer.

This sequence joins TRBV7-9 and TRBJ1-2; D ambiguous. CDR1 and CDR2 from the germline V gene are SEHNR and FQNEAQ (reference sequence). The CDR3 has 17 amino acids. Trimming took 3 bases from V and 0 from J, leaving 17 bases between them. The CDR3 bases are TGTGCCAGCAGCTTCGAGCCCGACCGGGGAGCTAACTATGGCTACACCTTC. Its protein product is CASSFEPDRGANYGYTF.

The V and J genes are TRBV6-5 and TRBJ2-1; D is tentatively TRBD1 or TRBD2 (5 bases each). Germline V gene data show CDR1 as MNHEY and CDR2 as SVGAGI. V dropped 8 bases and J dropped 7 bases, with 21 bases sitting between them. The length of the CDR3 is 15 residues. The DNA for the CDR3 is TGTGCCAGCTTGAAGACCTCCGGGGCAAGAAATGAGCAGTTCTTC. This translates into CASLKTSGARNEQFF.

The rearrangement joins TRBV5-1 to TRBJ2-5, with D possibly TRBD2 on 5 matching bases. The CDR3 is 14 residues long. Trimming removed 0 bases at V and 2 bases at J, with 8 bases between. CDR1 is SGHRS, CDR2 YFSETQ, per germline. Here the CDR3 DNA reads TGCGCCAGCAGCTTGGTTTCGGGGCAAGAGACCCAGTACTTC. Protein sequence: CASSLVSGQETQYF.

The chain is built from TRBV10-3 and TRBJ2-3; 8 nucleotides align to TRBD2. V shed 8 bases and J 4 bases; nucleotides not matched to a gene: 2. The length of the CDR3 is 12 residues. The germline V gene has CDR1 ENHRY and CDR2 SYGVKD. CDR3: CAIRGGADTQYF. The CDR3 DNA reads TGTGCCATCCGGGGGGGAGCAGATACGCAGTATTTT.

The gene calls are TRBV6-5 and TRBJ2-3, with D uncertain. This CDR3 comprises 15 residues. Germline V gene sequence: CDR1 MNHEY, CDR2 SVGAGI. Trimming removed 0 bases from V and 2 bases from J, with 9 bases in between. The CDR3 DNA is TGTGCCAGCAGTTACTCAGAGCCGCTCACAGATACGCAGTATTTT. Protein sequence: CASSYSEPLTDTQYF.

The chain couples TRBV6-5 to TRBJ2-1, with no clear D. Germline assignment: CDR1 MNHEY and CDR2 SVGAGI. Trimming stripped 5 bases from V and 7 bases from J, with 12 bases between. This CDR3 region has 13 residues. CDR3 nucleotide sequence: TGTGCCAGCAGTCCCGACCCCAGAAATGAGCAGTTCTTC. It translates to CASSPDPRNEQFF.

This chain connects TRBV7-2 to TRBJ2-3; TRBD2 matches at 11 bases. This CDR3 has 15 residues. From germline, CDR1 is SGHTA and CDR2 FQGNSA. V was pared by 7 bases and J by 2 bases, with 5 bases of the junction left unmatched. The CDR3 DNA sequence: TGTGCCAGCACCGAGACTAGCGGGGCCACAGATACGCAGTATTTT. It translates to CASTETSGATDTQYF.

This clone was detected only once. As DNA, the CDR3 is TGTGCCAGCAGCCAAGGAGGGAACTATGGCTACACCTTC. This codes for CASSQGGNYGYTF. This chain joins TRBV3-1 (or the pseudogene TRBV3-2) and TRBJ1-2, with D unresolved. The CDR3 covers 13 residues. V was cut by 1 base and J by 2 bases, with 5 bases left in between. Germline CDR1 LGHDT, CDR2 YNNKEL (reference sequence).

The rearrangement links TRBV4-1 to TRBJ1-5, with D possibly matching TRBD1 (5 bases). The CDR3 sequence is 15 residues long. Germline V gene data show CDR1 as MGHRA and CDR2 as YSYEKL. The V gene lost 5 bases and the J gene lost 0 bases, with 11 bases spanning the gap. This chain's CDR3 is CASSNEGYSNQPQHF. In DNA form, the CDR3 reads TGCGCCAGCAGCAACGAGGGGTATAGCAATCAGCCCCAGCATTTT.

V gene TRBV30 combines with J gene TRBJ2-3; possibly TRBD1 or TRBD2 for D (5 bases each). V was cut by 3 bases and J by 2 bases, with 15 bases left in between. The V gene's germline CDR1 is GTSNPN and CDR2 SVGIG (reference sequence). This CDR3 spans 15 amino acids. For the CDR3, the DNA is TGTGCCTGGAGGAACCGGGACGGAAACACAGATACGCAGTATTTT. Its protein product is CAWRNRDGNTDTQYF.

The chain has TRBV28 and TRBJ2-3, with a weak D call TRBD2 (7 bases). The germline V gene has CDR1 MDHEN and CDR2 SYDVKM. CDR3 size: 16 residues. V lost 2 bases, J lost 1 base, and 13 bases lay in between. CDR3 DNA: TGTGCCAGCAGTTTACAGAGGGGGGGCCGCACAGATACGCAGTATTTT. This translates into CASSLQRGGRTDTQYF.

J is TRBJ2-5 and V is TRBV6-2 or TRBV6-3, with D perhaps being TRBD1 or TRBD2 (5 bases each). The CDR3 covers 14 residues. The V gene lost 4 bases and the J gene lost 4 bases, with 13 bases spanning the gap. Germline lookup yields CDR1 MNHEY and CDR2 SVGEGT. CDR3 in DNA: TGTGCCAGCAGTTGGACCCGGGGCGCAGAGACCCAGTACTTC. Its translation: CASSWTRGAETQYF.

The V gene is TRBV5-1, the J gene TRBJ2-5; D unresolved. Trimming removed 5 bases from V and 5 bases from J, with 4 bases in between. Germline CDR1 SGHRS, CDR2 YFSETQ. This CDR3 has 10 residues. The CDR3 nucleotides are TGCGCCAGCAGAGGGGAGACCCAGTACTTC. This encodes CASRGETQYF.

V and J are TRBV2 and TRBJ1-1; D unresolved. V dropped 4 bases and J dropped 1 base, with 7 bases sitting between them. Germline V gene data show CDR1 as SNHLY and CDR2 as FYNNEI. CDR3 size: 13 residues. The DNA for the CDR3 is TGTGCCAGCAGTGTCCAACCGAACACTGAAGCTTTCTTT. This encodes CASSVQPNTEAFF.